Presented here are 23 T cell receptor beta chains from one specimen sequenced in a study of HIV-infected patients and healthy controls. Approximately 510 ng RNA was reverse transcribed with alpha and beta constant-region primers. Alpha and beta chain libraries were made separately by chain-specific third strand synthesis with multiplexing indices. TCRdb reanalysed the 5' RACE reads using MiXCR and keeps one entry per CDR3 protein. The data show some 20,000 distinct CDR3 sequences, around 8.3% seen once. No cell fractionation was done, so the repertoire covers all unsorted peripheral blood T cells. Sequencing was performed on blood. The receptors here all came from an adult in good health.

In this sample, this clonotype is medium-sized (0.01 to 0.1%). The V call is TRBV5-1, the J call TRBJ1-1; possible D gene TRBD1, 5 bases. The CDR3 loop spans 15 amino acids. CDR1 is SGHRS, CDR2 YFSETQ, per germline. V was cut by 1 base and J by 5 bases, with 15 bases left in between. Here the CDR3 reads CASSLSRAGLTEAFF. CDR3 nucleotides: TGCGCCAGCAGCTTGAGTCGGGCAGGGCTGACTGAAGCTTTCTTT.

This clonotype is labeled medium-sized. This chain uses TRBV28 with TRBJ2-2; D call uncertain. CDR1 is MDHEN, CDR2 SYDVKM, per germline. V lost 6 bases and J 1 base, leaving 9 bases between the germline ends. This CDR3 spans 14 amino acids. The CDR3 DNA reads as TGTGCCAGCAGCCGGTTGCAGAACACCGGGGAGCTGTTTTTT. Its protein is CASSRLQNTGELFF.

This clonotype was seen at least ten times. The DNA for the CDR3 is TGCGCCAGCAGCAAGGGACTAGCGGGAGTTTTTGGCACAGATACGCAGTATTTT. Protein sequence: CASSKGLAGVFGTDTQYF. This chain connects TRBV5-1 to TRBJ2-3; 14 bases map to TRBD2. There are 18 residues in the CDR3. Per germline, CDR1 SGHRS and CDR2 YFSETQ. V lost 4 bases, J lost 1 base, and 8 bases stayed unmatched.

This clonotype rates as medium-sized. This sequence joins TRBV11-1 and TRBJ2-7; D remains ambiguous. V lost 1 base to trimming and J lost 2 bases, with 6 bases between them. This CDR3 comprises 13 residues. Germline CDR1 SGHAT, CDR2 FQDESV (reference sequence). The chain's CDR3 is CASSLERPYEQYF. CDR3 DNA: TGTGCCAGCAGCTTAGAACGCCCCTACGAGCAGTACTTC.

This clonotype qualifies as medium-sized. V usage is TRBV6-1 and J usage is TRBJ2-5; D might be TRBD2 (6 bases). The length of the CDR3 is 15 residues. Germline-derived CDR1 and CDR2 are MNHNS and SASEGT. With 6 bases removed from V and 5 bases from J, the gap between germline ends came to 19 bases. In DNA, the CDR3 is TGTGCCAGCAGGGGCGGGATCGGGAGTACTGAGACCCAGTACTTC. It is translated as CASRGGIGSTETQYF.

This clonotype was picked up a small number of times. The chain uses TRBV7-2 and TRBJ1-1; D gene unclear. CDR1 and CDR2 (germline): SGHTA, FQGNSA. V was cut by 1 base and J by 4 bases, with 10 bases left in between. This CDR3 region has 14 residues. The CDR3 sequence is CASSLEGRVTEAFF. CDR3 DNA sequence: TGTGCCAGCAGCTTAGAGGGTCGAGTCACTGAAGCTTTCTTT.

V gene TRBV27 combines with J gene TRBJ2-7, with D possibly matching TRBD2 (7 bases). V lost 6 bases to trimming and J lost 2 bases, with 17 bases between them. Germline loops: CDR1 MNHEY, CDR2 SMNVEV (reference sequence). This CDR3 has 15 residues. The CDR3 DNA sequence: TGTGCCAGCAGCCCGACGGGGGGCCCGACCTACGAGCAGTACTTC. Encoded protein: CASSPTGGPTYEQYF.

There are many counts of this clonotype. This rearrangement joins TRBV29-1 to TRBJ2-3, with D maybe TRBD2 (6 bases). Germline loops: CDR1 SQVTM, CDR2 ANQGSEA. The CDR3 sequence is 14 residues long. V gave up 3 bases and J gave up 0 bases, with 10 bases separating them. In nucleotides, the CDR3 is TGCAGCGTTGACGGGAGACCCAGCACAGATACGCAGTATTTT. Its protein is CSVDGRPSTDTQYF.

This clonotype occurred many times. The V gene is TRBV12-3 or TRBV12-4, the J gene TRBJ2-2; 7 bases map to TRBD2. The CDR3 totals 13 residues. With 8 bases clipped from V and 3 bases from J, the junction kept 3 bases outside the gene matches. The CDR3 bases are TGTGCCAGCGCCCGGGGGGACACCGGGGAGCTGTTTTTT. The encoded protein is CASARGDTGELFF.

This clonotype was recorded many times. The rearrangement links TRBV7-7 to TRBJ1-1; D is uncertain. This CDR3 contains 13 residues. Trimming removed 5 bases from V and 2 bases from J, with 9 bases in between. Germline V gene data show CDR1 as SSHAT and CDR2 as FNYEAQ (reference sequence). CDR3 coding DNA: TGTGCCAGCAGCCTACACCCAAACACTGAAGCTTTCTTT. This gives the protein CASSLHPNTEAFF.

This clonotype occurred many times. Sequence at one end of the junction differs from germline and may be a read error. The rearrangement links TRBV2 to TRBJ1-1; TRBD1 aligns across 7 bases. CDR3 length equals 12 residues. Germline assignment: CDR1 SNHLY and CDR2 FYNNEI. The CDR3 loop is CASSEGGRTGKF. As DNA, the CDR3 is TGTGCCAGCAGTGAAGGGGGGCGGACAGGAAAGTTT.

The sample holds many counts of this clonotype. The V gene is TRBV7-2, the J gene TRBJ1-2, with a possible D match to TRBD1 (5 bases). The CDR3 consists of 16 residues. V was pared by 1 base and J by 2 bases, with 14 bases between. Germline CDR1 and CDR2: SGHTA and FQGNSA. The CDR3 DNA reads TGTGCCAGCAGCTTAGTTGGGGTCGGGGCGAACTATGGCTACACCTTC. Its translation is CASSLVGVGANYGYTF. Drawing the rest from reference TRBV7-2 and TRBJ1-2, the complete variable domain is GAGVSQSPSNKVTEKGKDVELRCDPISGHTALYWYRQSLGQGLEFLIYFQGNSAPDKSGLPSDRFSAERTGGSVSTLTIQRTQQEDSAVYLCASSLVGVGANYGYTFGSGTRLTVV.

The chain has TRBV5-5 and TRBJ1-2; D gene ambiguous. Germline CDR1 SGHKS, CDR2 YYEKEE (reference sequence). This CDR3 has 14 residues. Trimming pared 0 bases from V and 8 bases from J, leaving 14 bases between. The CDR3 here is CASSLELSGAGYTF. CDR3 bases: TGTGCCAGCAGCTTGGAATTATCGGGCGCGGGCTACACCTTC.

For this clonotype: Being one base from a much bigger clone, this may be a read error. The CDR3 DNA reads TGTGCCAGCAGTGACAGGGGCTCTGGGACCAACGTCCTGACTTTC. Its protein is CASSDRGSGTNVLTF. V and J are TRBV6-1 and TRBJ2-6, with D possibly TRBD1 on 6 matching bases. Germline V gene sequence: CDR1 MNHNS, CDR2 SASEGT. The CDR3 consists of 15 residues.

In this sample, this clonotype turned up many times. V and J are TRBV9 and TRBJ2-7; unclear D gene. This CDR3 spans 16 amino acids. Trimming cost V 0 bases and J 2 bases, with 15 bases left between them. The V gene's germline CDR1 is SGDLS and CDR2 YYNGEE. CDR3 residues: CASSVATAKGPYEQYF. DNA of the CDR3: TGTGCCAGCAGCGTAGCCACAGCGAAGGGCCCCTACGAGCAGTACTTC.

This clonotype was detected many times. This chain connects TRBV20-1 to TRBJ2-7; D may match TRBD1 or TRBD2 (5 bases each). The CDR3 has 13 residues. Germline loops: CDR1 DFQATT, CDR2 SNEGSKA (reference sequence). Trimming shortened V by 5 bases and J by 6 bases, and 17 bases separated the two germline ends. The CDR3 coding sequence is TGCAGTGCTGAGGAGGTAGTAAGGGGCGAGCAGTACTTC. It specifies CSAEEVVRGEQYF.

This clonotype is medium-sized (0.01 to 0.1%) in the sample. The chain combines TRBV3-1 with TRBJ2-1; TRBD1 might be the D (6 bases). CDR3 length: 14 residues. Deletions cut 1 base from V and 10 bases from J, with 14 bases between. Germline V CDR1 and CDR2: LGHDT, YNNKEL (reference sequence). The CDR3, as DNA: TGTGCCAGCAGCCAAGGCGGCAGGGGCCACGAGCAGTTCTTC. Translated: CASSQGGRGHEQFF.

This clonotype was picked up a small number of times. The V call is TRBV28, the J call TRBJ2-1, with no clear D. Germline CDR1 reads MDHEN; CDR2 reads SYDVKM. The CDR3 extends over 11 amino acids. V shed 9 bases and J shed 5 bases, with 8 bases lying between them. Here the CDR3 reads CASNNDNEQFF. In DNA form, the CDR3 reads TGTGCCAGTAACAACGACAATGAGCAGTTCTTC.

Many counts were recorded for this clonotype. The chain links TRBV7-6 to TRBJ2-2, with D uncertain. The CDR3 runs 13 residues. Germline CDR1 and CDR2: SGHVS and FNYEAQ. The V and J ends lost 5 bases and 2 bases respectively, with 6 bases between them. CDR3: CASSPGNTGELFF. DNA for the CDR3: TGTGCCAGCAGCCCTGGAAACACCGGGGAGCTGTTTTTT.

Ten or more counts support this clonotype. This rearrangement joins TRBV10-3 to TRBJ1-5; TRBD1 agrees at 9 bases. The CDR3 contains 18 residues. Germline assignment: CDR1 ENHRY and CDR2 SYGVKD. V was clipped by 3 bases and J by 1 base; unmatched bases: 10. The CDR3 spells CAISDTHTGGASNQPQHF. CDR3 in DNA: TGTGCCATCAGTGACACTCACACAGGGGGCGCGAGCAATCAGCCCCAGCATTTT.

Ten or more counts support this clonotype. The chain carries TRBV28 and TRBJ1-1; D uncertain. V dropped 2 bases and J dropped 4 bases, with 11 bases sitting between them. The CDR3 runs 14 residues. Germline V gene lookup returns CDR1 MDHEN and CDR2 SYDVKM. For the CDR3, the DNA is TGTGCCAGCAGTTTAGCCCCGCTAGGCACTGAAGCTTTCTTT. As protein: CASSLAPLGTEAFF.

This clonotype was observed at least ten times. DNA for the CDR3: TGTGCCAGCAGCAACCACCGTTACCTTAGCGGGACGCTAAACAATGAGCAGTTCTTC. This gives the protein CASSNHRYLSGTLNNEQFF. V is TRBV7-6 and J is TRBJ2-1; 8 bases align to TRBD2. J lost 5 bases, V lost 5 bases, and 20 bases had no gene match. CDR3 length equals 19 residues. In germline, CDR1 is SGHVS, CDR2 FNYEAQ. Using reference TRBV7-6 and TRBJ2-1 for the parts outside the CDR3, the full variable domain is GAGVSQSPRYKVTKRGQDVALRCDPISGHVSLYWYRQALGQGPEFLTYFNYEAQQDKSGLPNDRFSAERPEGSISTLTIQRTEQRDSAMYRCASSNHRYLSGTLNNEQFFGPGTRLTVL.

This clonotype was counted many times. CDR3 sequence: CSVEVLGLAFF. CDR3 DNA: TGCAGCGTTGAAGTTCTGGGATTGGCTTTCTTT. This chain links TRBV29-1 with TRBJ1-1; D call uncertain. The V end was cut by 1 base, the J end by 11 bases, with 11 bases between. Germline loops: CDR1 SQVTM, CDR2 ANQGSEA. The CDR3 totals 11 residues. Full variable domain (missing parts from reference TRBV29-1 and TRBJ1-1): SAVISQKPSRDICQRGTSLTIQCQVDSQVTMMFWYRQQPGQSLTLIATANQGSEATYESGFVIDKFPISRPNLTFSTLTVSNMSPEDSSIYLCSVEVLGLAFFGQGTRLTVV.